The clone carrying this T cell receptor (beta chain) was seen only a few times. What it binds is unknown. These data are taken from a study of T cells in Graves' hyperthyroidism and ophthalmopathy. Trimming cost V 3 bases and J 2 bases, with 13 bases left between them. The CDR3 contains 15 residues. Germline V gene lookup returns CDR1 KGHSH and CDR2 LQKENI. Findings and caveats of the study: Ophthalmopathy, as predicted by the model, came a median 6.5 months after the prediction. Ophthalmopathy and stable hyperthyroidism were told apart by a 13 V-J model.

RNA transcripts were the template for amplifying TCR beta CDR3 regions. First-round RT-PCR targeting the TCR CDR3 was performed with the HTBI primer set. Each CDR3 protein is one row after TCRdb ran MiXCR on the multiplex PCR reads. This repertoire shows 500,000 to 600,000 distinct CDR3 sequences, 15% to 20% found once; its top ten account for around 18%. Reasons for excluding patients were uncontrolled infection, other autoimmune disease, pregnancy or lactation. Source material for PBMCs was about 10 ml fresh peripheral blood. The chain links TRBV18 to TRBJ2-5, with a possible D match to TRBD1 (5 bases). This TCR was sampled from a woman younger than 35 with Graves' hyperthyroidism. Sample: blood. CDR3 protein: CASSPGYRQQETQYF. CDR3 coding DNA: TGTGCCAGCTCACCGGGCTATCGACAGCAAGAGACCCAGTACTTC.